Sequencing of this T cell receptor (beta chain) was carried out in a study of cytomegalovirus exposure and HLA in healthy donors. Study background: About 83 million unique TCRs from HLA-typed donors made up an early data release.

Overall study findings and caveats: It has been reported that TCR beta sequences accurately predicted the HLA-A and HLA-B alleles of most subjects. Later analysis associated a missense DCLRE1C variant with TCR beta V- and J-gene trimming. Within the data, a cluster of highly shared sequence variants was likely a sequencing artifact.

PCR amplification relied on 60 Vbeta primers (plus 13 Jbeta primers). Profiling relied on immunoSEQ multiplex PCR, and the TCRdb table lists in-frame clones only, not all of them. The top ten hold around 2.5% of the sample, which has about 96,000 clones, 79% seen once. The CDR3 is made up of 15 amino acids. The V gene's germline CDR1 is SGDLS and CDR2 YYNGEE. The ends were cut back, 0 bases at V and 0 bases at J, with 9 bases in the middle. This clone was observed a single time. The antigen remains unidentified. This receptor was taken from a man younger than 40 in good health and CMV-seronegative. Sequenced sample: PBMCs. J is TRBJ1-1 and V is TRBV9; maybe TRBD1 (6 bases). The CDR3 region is CASSVAQGMNTEAFF. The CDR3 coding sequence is TGTGCCAGCAGCGTAGCTCAGGGGATGAACACTGAAGCTTTCTTT.